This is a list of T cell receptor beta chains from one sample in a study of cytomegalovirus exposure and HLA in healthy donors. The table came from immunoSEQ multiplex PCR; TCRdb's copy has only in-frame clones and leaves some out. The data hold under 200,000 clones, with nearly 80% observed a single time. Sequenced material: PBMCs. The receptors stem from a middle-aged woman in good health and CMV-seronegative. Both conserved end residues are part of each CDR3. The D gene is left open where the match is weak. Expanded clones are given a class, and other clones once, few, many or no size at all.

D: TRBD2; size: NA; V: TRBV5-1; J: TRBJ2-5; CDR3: CASSSGRGGETQYF; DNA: TGCGCCAGCAGCTCGGGGAGGGGAGGAGAGACCCAGTACTTC
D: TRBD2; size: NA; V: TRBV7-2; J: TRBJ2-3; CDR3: CASSSGLAGGWDTQYF; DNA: TGTGCCAGCAGCTCGGGACTAGCGGGGGGTTGGGATACGCAGTATTTT
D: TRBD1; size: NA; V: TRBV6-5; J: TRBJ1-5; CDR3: CASTAPTGSGQPQHF; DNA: TGTGCCAGCACCGCTCCGACAGGGTCGGGTCAGCCCCAGCATTTT
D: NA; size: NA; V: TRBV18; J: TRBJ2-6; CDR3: CASSRGEAGANVLTF; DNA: TGTGCCAGCTCACGAGGGGAGGCTGGGGCCAACGTCCTGACTTTC
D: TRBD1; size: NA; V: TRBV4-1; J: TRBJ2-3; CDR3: CASGQGVTGPDTQYF; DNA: TGCGCCAGCGGCCAAGGGGTGACAGGGCCAGATACGCAGTATTTT
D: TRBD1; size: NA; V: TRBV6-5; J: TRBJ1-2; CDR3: CASSYGQGFGYTF; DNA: TGTGCCAGCAGTTACGGACAGGGGTTCGGCTACACCTTC
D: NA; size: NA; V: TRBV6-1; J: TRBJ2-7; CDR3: CASSHRSYEQYF; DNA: TGTGCCAGCAGTCACCGGTCCTACGAGCAGTACTTC
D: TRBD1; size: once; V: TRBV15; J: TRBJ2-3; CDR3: CATSRGRGFTQYF; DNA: TGTGCCACCAGCAGAGGCAGGGGGTTTACGCAGTATTTT
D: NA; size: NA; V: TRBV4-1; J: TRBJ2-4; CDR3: CASSQAGTPLAKNIQYF; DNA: TGCGCCAGCAGCCAGGCCGGGACACCCTTAGCCAAAAACATTCAGTACTTC
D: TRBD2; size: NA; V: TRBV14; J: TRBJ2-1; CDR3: CASSPQGLALDEQFF; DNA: TGTGCCAGCAGCCCACAGGGACTAGCCCTAGATGAGCAGTTCTTC
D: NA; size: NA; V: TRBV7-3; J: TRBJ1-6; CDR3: CASRPTGTRNNSPLHF; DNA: TGTGCCAGCAGGCCAACCGGGACACGGAATAATTCACCCCTCCACTTT
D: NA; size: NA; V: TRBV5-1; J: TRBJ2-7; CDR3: CASSLSWASSKYF; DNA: TGCGCCAGCAGCCTCTCCTGGGCTAGCAGCAAGTACTTC
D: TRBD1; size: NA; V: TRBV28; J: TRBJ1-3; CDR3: CASSFQGGSGNTIYF; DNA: TGTGCCAGCAGTTTCCAGGGGGGCTCTGGAAACACCATATATTTT
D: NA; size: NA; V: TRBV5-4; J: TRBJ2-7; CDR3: CASSAPGTPNEQYF; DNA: TGTGCCAGCAGCGCGCCCGGGACACCAAACGAGCAGTACTTC
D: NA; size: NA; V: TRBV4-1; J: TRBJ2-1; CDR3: CASSQDPGQGSNEQFF; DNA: TGCGCCAGCAGCCAAGACCCGGGCCAGGGGAGCAATGAGCAGTTCTTC
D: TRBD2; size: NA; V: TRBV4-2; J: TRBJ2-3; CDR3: CASSQDVPRRGSTDTQYF; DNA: TGTGCCAGCAGCCAAGATGTTCCCCGGCGGGGGTCCACAGATACGCAGTATTTT
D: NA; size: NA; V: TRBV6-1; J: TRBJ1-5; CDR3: CASSKGTRPQHF; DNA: TGTGCCAGCAGTAAAGGGACTCGGCCCCAGCATTTT
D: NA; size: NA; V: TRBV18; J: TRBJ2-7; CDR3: CASSEVFGKGSYEQYF; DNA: TGTGCCAGCTCAGAGGTATTCGGGAAGGGCTCCTACGAGCAGTACTTC
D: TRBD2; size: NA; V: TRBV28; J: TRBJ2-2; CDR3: CASSWVRKRGNWELFF; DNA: TGTGCCAGCAGTTGGGTGCGTAAGCGGGGGAACTGGGAGCTGTTTTTT
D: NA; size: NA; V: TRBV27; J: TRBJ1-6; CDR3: CASSFGQPVNSPLHF; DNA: TGTGCCAGCAGTTTTGGACAACCGGTAAATTCACCCCTCCACTTT
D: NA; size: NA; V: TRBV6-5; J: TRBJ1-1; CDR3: CASSRGLNTEAFF; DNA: TGTGCCAGCAGTAGGGGCTTGAACACTGAAGCTTTCTTT
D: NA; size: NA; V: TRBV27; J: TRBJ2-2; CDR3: CASSRDFLNTGELFF; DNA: TGTGCCAGCAGTAGGGACTTCTTGAACACCGGGGAGCTGTTTTTT
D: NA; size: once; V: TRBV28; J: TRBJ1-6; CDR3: CASSSTVGMYNSPLHF; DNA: TGTGCCAGCAGTTCGACAGTGGGCATGTATAATTCACCCCTCCACTTT
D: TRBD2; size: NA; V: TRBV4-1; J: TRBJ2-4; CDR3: CASSQDDFSASGVIAKNIQYF; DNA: TGCGCCAGCAGCCAAGACGATTTCTCGGCTAGCGGGGTAATAGCCAAAAACATTCAGTACTTC
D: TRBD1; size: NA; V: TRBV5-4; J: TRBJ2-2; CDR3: CASAPGTGNTGELFF; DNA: TGTGCCAGCGCCCCAGGGACAGGGAACACCGGGGAGCTGTTTTTT
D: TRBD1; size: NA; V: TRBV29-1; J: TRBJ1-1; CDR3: CSGGQGVRSEAFF; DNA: TGCAGCGGTGGACAGGGGGTGAGATCTGAAGCTTTCTTT
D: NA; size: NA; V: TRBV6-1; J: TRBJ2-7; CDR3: CASSGGSARGTQYEQYF; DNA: TGTGCCAGCAGTGGGGGATCAGCCCGGGGGACTCAATACGAGCAGTACTTC
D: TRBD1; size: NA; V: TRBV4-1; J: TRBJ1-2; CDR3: CASSQDGQGLNGYTF; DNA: TGCGCCAGCAGCCAAGATGGACAGGGGCTGAATGGCTACACCTTC
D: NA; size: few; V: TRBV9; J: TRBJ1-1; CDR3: CASSVGGRNTEAFF; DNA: TGTGCCAGCAGCGTAGGGGGCCGGAACACTGAAGCTTTCTTT
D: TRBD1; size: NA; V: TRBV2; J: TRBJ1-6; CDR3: CASSPKPDRGLSPLHF; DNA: TGTGCCAGCAGTCCAAAACCCGACAGGGGGCTATCACCCCTCCACTTT
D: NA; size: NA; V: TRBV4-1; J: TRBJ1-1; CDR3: CASSHAGRLNTEAFF; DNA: TGCGCCAGCAGCCATGCCGGGAGGTTGAACACTGAAGCTTTCTTT
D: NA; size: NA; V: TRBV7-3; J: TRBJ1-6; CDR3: CASSSKGQTNSPLHF; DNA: TGTGCCAGCAGCTCGAAAGGACAGACTAATTCACCCCTCCACTTT
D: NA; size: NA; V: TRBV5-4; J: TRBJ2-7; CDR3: CASSLSTVTYEQYF; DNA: TGTGCCAGCAGCTTGAGTACGGTAACCTACGAGCAGTACTTC
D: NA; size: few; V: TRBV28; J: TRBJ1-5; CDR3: CASRSPSNQPQHF; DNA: TGTGCCAGCAGGAGCCCAAGCAATCAGCCCCAGCATTTT
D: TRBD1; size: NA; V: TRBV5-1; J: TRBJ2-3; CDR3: CASGEGTAGTDTQYF; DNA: TGCGCCAGCGGGGAAGGGACAGCGGGCACAGATACGCAGTATTTT
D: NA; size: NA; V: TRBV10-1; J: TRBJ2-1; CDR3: CASSQGISYNEQFF; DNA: TGCGCCAGCAGCCAGGGCATCTCCTACAATGAGCAGTTCTTC
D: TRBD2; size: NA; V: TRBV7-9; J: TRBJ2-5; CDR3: CASSLGTSGGPGETQYF; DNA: TGTGCCAGCAGCCTGGGGACTAGCGGGGGGCCGGGAGAGACCCAGTACTTC
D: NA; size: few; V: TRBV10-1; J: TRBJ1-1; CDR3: CASSDATETDTEAFF; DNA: TGCGCCAGCAGTGACGCTACAGAGACGGACACTGAAGCTTTCTTT
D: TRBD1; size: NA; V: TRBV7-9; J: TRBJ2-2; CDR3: CASSSVQGGLPGELFF; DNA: TGTGCCAGCAGCTCGGTACAGGGGGGTTTACCCGGGGAGCTGTTTTTT
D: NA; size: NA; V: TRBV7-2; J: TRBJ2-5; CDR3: CASSLVPEETQYF; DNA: TGTGCCAGCAGCTTAGTCCCAGAAGAGACCCAGTACTTC